The 32 T cell receptor beta chains below all came from one sample that was sequenced in a study of blood T cell repertoires in COVID-19. The method was immunoSEQ multiplex PCR; TCRdb's version includes in-frame clones alone and lacks a portion of them. The sample contains more than 250,000 clones, 88% of which appear only once. The source material was peripheral blood. Receptors were obtained from a woman aged 25 to 45 with COVID-19, enrolled during active disease.

This chain uses TRBV3-1 (or the pseudogene TRBV3-2) with TRBJ1-5, with D uncertain. V was pared by 10 bases and J by 6 bases, with 10 bases between. CDR1 is LGHDT and CDR2 is YNNKEL in the germline V gene (reference sequence). The CDR3 totals 11 residues. CDR3 in amino acids: CATKTGQPQHF. Written as DNA, the CDR3 is TGTGCCACCAAAACGGGTCAGCCCCAGCATTTT.

This chain connects TRBV19 to TRBJ1-2, with TRBD1 matching over 7 bases. V was pared by 4 bases and J by 3 bases, with 2 bases of the junction left unmatched. Germline V CDR1 and CDR2: LNHDA, SQIVND (reference sequence). The CDR3 covers 13 residues. The CDR3 DNA follows: TGTGCCAGTAGTAAAGGACAGGACTATGGCTACACCTTC. Its translation is CASSKGQDYGYTF.

The genes are TRBV7-8 and TRBJ2-3, with 10 nucleotides matching TRBD2. Germline V gives CDR1 SGHVS, CDR2 FQNEAQ. With V trimmed by 5 bases and J by 0 bases, 5 bases remained unmatched. This CDR3 comprises 16 residues. The DNA for the CDR3 is TGTGCCAGCAGCAGGGTAGCGGGGGGAAGCACAGATACGCAGTATTTT. Translating gives CASSRVAGGSTDTQYF.

The V gene is TRBV28, the J gene TRBJ2-4; D is undetermined. Germline V gives CDR1 MDHEN, CDR2 SYDVKM. Trimming stripped 0 bases from V and 7 bases from J, with 7 bases between. This CDR3 has 13 amino acids. CDR3 in amino acids: CASSLWQDNIQYF. The CDR3 nucleotides read TGTGCCAGCAGTTTATGGCAGGATAACATTCAGTACTTC.

The chain has TRBV11-2 and TRBJ2-5, with 7 bases identical to TRBD2. CDR3 length: 17 residues. The germline V gene encodes CDR1 SGHAT and CDR2 FQNNGV. With V trimmed by 1 base and J by 3 bases, 11 bases remained unmatched. CDR3 sequence: CASSLGAFREGEETQYF. The CDR3 DNA follows: TGTGCCAGCAGCTTAGGAGCGTTTAGGGAGGGTGAAGAGACCCAGTACTTC. The full variable domain, its missing parts supplied by reference TRBV11-2 and TRBJ2-5, is EAGVAQSPRYKIIEKRQSVAFWCNPISGHATLYWYQQILGQGPKLLIQFQNNGVVDDSQLPKDRFSAERLKGVDSTLKIQPAKLEDSAVYLCASSLGAFREGEETQYFGPGTRLLVL.

V is TRBV12-3 or TRBV12-4 and J is TRBJ2-2; tentative D call: TRBD1 (6 bases). This CDR3 has 13 amino acids. V lost 6 bases and J 6 bases, leaving 11 bases between the germline ends. CDR3 residues: CASSWTVAGELFF. As DNA, the CDR3 is TGTGCCAGCAGCTGGACAGTTGCCGGGGAGCTGTTTTTT.

The chain uses TRBV5-4 and TRBJ1-1; D is undetermined. The germline gives CDR1 SGHNT, CDR2 YYREEE (reference sequence). Trimming shortened V by 4 bases and J by 6 bases, and 13 bases separated the two germline ends. The CDR3 is 13 amino acids. CDR3 DNA: TGTGCCAGCAGCAGGAGGGCTTACGCTGAAGCTTTCTTT. Translated, it gives CASSRRAYAEAFF. Full variable domain (rest looked up from reference TRBV5-4 and TRBJ1-1): ETGVTQSPTHLIKTRGQQVTLRCSSQSGHNTVSWYQQALGQGPQFIFQYYREEENGRGNFPPRFSGLQFPNYSSELNVNALELDDSALYLCASSRRAYAEAFFGQGTRLTVV.

This chain uses TRBV19 with TRBJ2-1; 9 bases align to TRBD1. With V trimmed by 5 bases and J by 1 base, 3 bases remained unmatched. The length of the CDR3 is 15 residues. Germline CDR1 and CDR2: LNHDA and SQIVND (reference sequence). CDR3 DNA sequence: TGTGCCAGTAGTCCTGACAGGGGGTCCTACAATGAGCAGTTCTTC. Protein sequence: CASSPDRGSYNEQFF.

The CDR3 sequence is CATSRQRNTDTQYF. In nucleotides, the CDR3 is TGTGCCACCAGCAGGCAGCGGAACACAGATACGCAGTATTTT. V gene TRBV15 combines with J gene TRBJ2-3, with a possible D match to TRBD2 (5 bases). The ends were cut back, 3 bases at V and 2 bases at J, with 9 bases in the middle. The CDR3 is 14 amino acids. The V gene's germline CDR1 is LNHNV and CDR2 YYDKDF (reference sequence).

This clone has only one observation. V gene TRBV7-6 combines with J gene TRBJ2-5, with TRBD1 matching over 10 bases. The germline V gene has CDR1 SGHVS and CDR2 FNYEAQ. Trimming removed 1 base from V and 4 bases from J; junction bases left unmatched: 3. The CDR3 length is 15 residues. CDR3 DNA: TGTGCCAGCAGCTTAGATCGGGACAGGGGAGAGACCCAGTACTTC. Protein: CASSLDRDRGETQYF.

The CDR3 protein is CATSRGRDRPNYGYTF. CDR3 nucleotides: TGTGCCACCAGCAGAGGCCGGGACAGACCTAACTATGGCTACACCTTC. The chain recombines TRBV15 with TRBJ1-2; TRBD1 matches at 7 bases. Germline-derived CDR1 and CDR2 are LNHNV and YYDKDF (reference sequence). The junction had 5 bases not matched to a gene; V was cut back by 1 base and J by 0 bases. This CDR3 has 16 residues. Drawing the rest from reference TRBV15 and TRBJ1-2, the complete variable domain is DAMVIQNPRYQVTQFGKPVTLSCSQTLNHNVMYWYQQKSSQAPKLLFHYYDKDFNNEADTPDNFQSRRPNTSFCFLDIRSPGLGDTAMYLCATSRGRDRPNYGYTFGSGTRLTVV.

This chain links TRBV10-3 with TRBJ2-7; 8 bases are a match to TRBD2. Germline V lookup: CDR1 ENHRY, CDR2 SYGVKD. The CDR3 length is 10 residues. J gave up 7 bases and V 10 bases, and 3 bases lay outside the gene matches. The CDR3 nucleotides are TGTGCCACCCGGGAGGGGGAGCAGTACTTC. Its translation is CATREGEQYF.

The chain couples TRBV5-1 to TRBJ1-2; D is possibly TRBD1 (6 bases). The length of the CDR3 is 15 residues. From germline, CDR1 is SGHRS and CDR2 YFSETQ. V lost 4 bases and J 4 bases, leaving 17 bases between the germline ends. CDR3 protein: CASSVPADSLYGYTF. CDR3 in DNA: TGCGCCAGCAGCGTGCCGGCGGACAGCCTCTATGGCTACACCTTC.

In its sample, this clone was seen once. The chain carries TRBV10-3 and TRBJ1-6; D is possibly TRBD1 (6 bases). The CDR3 runs 15 residues. Trimming removed 6 bases at V and 10 bases at J, with 19 bases between. CDR1 is ENHRY and CDR2 is SYGVKD in the germline V gene. The CDR3 DNA reads as TGTGCCATCAGCGAAGGACCGGGGGGCGGGTCACCCCTCCACTTT. It is translated as CAISEGPGGGSPLHF.

The V and J genes are TRBV28 and TRBJ1-6; 8 bases fit TRBD1. V dropped 4 bases and J dropped 10; count of bases not matched to a gene: 6. Per germline, CDR1 MDHEN and CDR2 SYDVKM. The CDR3 covers 14 residues. The CDR3 loop reads CASSWTGLRSPLHF. DNA for the CDR3: TGTGCCAGCAGTTGGACAGGGCTTAGATCACCCCTCCACTTT.

The chain is built from TRBV4-2 and TRBJ2-2; unclear D gene. Looked up from germline, CDR1 is LGHNA and CDR2 is YNFKEQ. V was shortened by 3 bases and J by 0 bases, with 2 bases between the two germline ends. The length of the CDR3 is 13 residues. DNA of the CDR3: TGTGCCAGCAGCCACACGAACACCGGGGAGCTGTTTTTT. This encodes CASSHTNTGELFF.

This rearrangement joins TRBV12-3 or TRBV12-4 to TRBJ2-2; D is ambiguous. CDR3 length equals 13 residues. The germline V and J ends were trimmed by 4 bases and 6 bases, with 9 bases remaining between them. CDR3 loop: CASSSLRAGELFF. CDR3 DNA: TGTGCCAGCAGTTCATTGAGAGCCGGGGAGCTGTTTTTT.

This rearrangement joins TRBV6-5 to TRBJ1-6; D uncertain. CDR3 length equals 14 residues. V lost 3 bases to trimming and J lost 10 bases, with 13 bases between them. Germline V gives CDR1 MNHEY, CDR2 SVGAGI. This chain's CDR3 is CASSYISPPSPLHF. CDR3 coding DNA: TGTGCCAGCAGTTATATAAGCCCGCCCTCACCCCTCCACTTT.

The chain has TRBV9 and TRBJ2-1, with 10 bases fitting TRBD2. The CDR3 runs to 16 residues. J was trimmed by 3 bases and V by 3 bases; bases with no gene match: 6. CDR1 and CDR2 (germline): SGDLS, YYNGEE. CDR3 nucleotide sequence: TGTGCCAGCAGCGGGAGATCTAGCGGGGGCTACAATGAGCAGTTCTTC. As protein: CASSGRSSGGYNEQFF.

V gene TRBV19 combines with J gene TRBJ1-1; no firm D call. This CDR3 comprises 14 residues. V was shortened by 1 base and J by 4 bases, with 10 bases between the two germline ends. CDR1 is LNHDA, CDR2 SQIVND, per germline (reference sequence). The CDR3 DNA sequence: TGTGCCAGTAGTATAGTCGCGGGGAGCACTGAAGCTTTCTTT. It codes for CASSIVAGSTEAFF.

The V and J genes are TRBV7-2 and TRBJ1-2; D not certain. Per germline, CDR1 SGHTA and CDR2 FQGNSA. Trimming removed 4 bases at V and 7 bases at J, with 13 bases between. CDR3 size: 13 residues. The CDR3 DNA reads as TGTGCCAGCAGCTCATATACAGAAAGTGGCTACACCTTC. Protein: CASSSYTESGYTF.

This clone has only one observation. J is TRBJ2-7 and V is TRBV9, with unresolved D. Trimming pared 0 bases from V and 2 bases from J, leaving 9 bases between. From germline, CDR1 is SGDLS and CDR2 YYNGEE. The CDR3 contains 14 residues. CDR3: CASSVGQDTYEQYF. The CDR3 DNA reads TGTGCCAGCAGCGTAGGGCAGGATACCTACGAGCAGTACTTC.

The chain recombines TRBV6-1 with TRBJ2-7, with TRBD2 matching over 7 bases. The CDR3 has 17 residues. V gave up 3 bases and J gave up 2 bases; unmatched junction bases: 13. The V gene's germline CDR1 is MNHNS and CDR2 SASEGT. CDR3 loop: CASSEFFYEGLTYEQYV. In DNA form, the CDR3 reads TGTGCCAGCAGTGAGTTTTTCTATGAGGGACTAACCTACGAGCAGTACGTC.

In this sample, this clone turned up a few times. The chain has TRBV9 and TRBJ2-1; 10 nucleotides line up with TRBD2. V shed 0 bases, J shed 3 bases, and the junction held 6 bases outside the gene matches. Germline V gene sequence: CDR1 SGDLS, CDR2 YYNGEE. The CDR3 runs to 17 residues. In DNA form, the CDR3 reads TGTGCCAGCAGCGTAGCGCCTAGCGGGGGCCGCTACAATGAGCAGTTCTTC. The encoded protein is CASSVAPSGGRYNEQFF.

The chain uses TRBV6-6 and TRBJ1-2; the match to TRBD1 covers 10 bases. Trimming cost V 8 bases and J 4 bases; bases outside gene matches: 7. The CDR3 contains 14 residues. Germline lookup yields CDR1 MNHNY and CDR2 SVGAGI (reference sequence). CDR3 nucleotides: TGTGCCAGCGCCCTGGACAGGGGGTCCTATGGCTACACCTTC. This encodes CASALDRGSYGYTF.

This clone showed up just a few times. This sequence joins TRBV4-2 and TRBJ2-7, with D tentatively TRBD1 (5 bases). Germline CDR1 reads LGHNA; CDR2 reads YNFKEQ. This CDR3 contains 14 residues. Deletions cut 2 bases from V and 0 bases from J, with 8 bases between. The CDR3 is CASSQRTSSYEQYF. CDR3 nucleotide sequence: TGTGCCAGCAGCCAAAGGACAAGCTCCTACGAGCAGTACTTC.

This clone showed up just a few times. The chain carries TRBV7-9 and TRBJ1-3, with 7 bases aligning to TRBD1. Germline V gene data show CDR1 as SEHNR and CDR2 as FQNEAQ (reference sequence). V dropped 5 bases and J dropped 1; count of bases not matched to a gene: 2. The CDR3 has 14 residues. CDR3 bases: TGTGCCAGCAGCAAGGGACAGTCTGGAAACACCATATATTTT. It codes for CASSKGQSGNTIYF.

This clone was seen just once. V and J are TRBV7-9 and TRBJ1-5, with 8 bases that match TRBD1. CDR1 and CDR2 from the germline V gene are SEHNR and FQNEAQ (reference sequence). With V trimmed by 7 bases and J by 3 bases, 2 bases remained unmatched. The CDR3 spans 13 residues. DNA of the CDR3: TGTGCCAGCACCCAGGGGGCCAATCAGCCCCAGCATTTT. Protein product: CASTQGANQPQHF.

This clone was recorded once. This rearrangement joins TRBV29-1 to TRBJ2-3; tentatively, D is TRBD2 (6 bases). Germline V lookup: CDR1 SQVTM, CDR2 ANQGSEA. The CDR3 runs to 13 residues. Trimming shortened V by 4 bases and J by 4 bases, and 12 bases separated the two germline ends. The DNA for the CDR3 is TGCAGCGTTGGGGGTAGCGGCTCAGATACGCAGTATTTT. This translates into CSVGGSGSDTQYF.

This clone was counted between two and nine times. The chain has TRBV28 and TRBJ1-1, with D maybe TRBD1 (5 bases). The germline CDR1 and CDR2 sequences are MDHEN and SYDVKM. V shed 6 bases and J shed 8 bases, with 10 bases lying between them. CDR3 length: 11 residues. CDR3 nucleotide sequence: TGTGCCAGCAGCCCCGGGGGGGAAGCTTTCTTT. Its protein is CASSPGGEAFF.

The V gene is TRBV5-6, the J gene TRBJ2-7, with D possibly TRBD1 on 7 matching bases. V was cut by 4 bases and J by 6 bases, with 14 bases left in between. There are 13 residues in the CDR3. From germline, CDR1 is SGHDT and CDR2 YYEEEE. DNA for the CDR3: TGTGCCAGCAGCCACAGCCAGGGGGGCGAGCAGTACGTC. Translated: CASSHSQGGEQYV.

V gene TRBV7-9 combines with J gene TRBJ2-1; D ambiguous. This CDR3 spans 12 amino acids. Germline assignment: CDR1 SEHNR and CDR2 FQNEAQ (reference sequence). V lost 1 base and J 6 bases, leaving 4 bases between the germline ends. CDR3 DNA: TGTGCCAGCAGCTTAGGGAGCAATGAGCAGTTCTTC. This sequence encodes CASSLGSNEQFF.